The 3 T cell receptor beta chains listed next were all sequenced from one sample in a study of cytomegalovirus exposure and HLA in healthy donors. Sequencing was performed with immunoSEQ multiplex PCR; in TCRdb, only in-frame clones are kept and a portion is missing. The sample contains around 150,000 clones, less than 95% of which appear only once. Source material: PBMCs. The receptor set was obtained from a woman under 30 in good health and CMV-seropositive.

The chain carries TRBV11-2 and TRBJ2-5; 9 nucleotides align to TRBD1. CDR1 is SGHAT, CDR2 FQNNGV, per germline. V lost 5 bases to trimming and J lost 5 bases; unmatched junction nucleotides: 3. The CDR3 sequence is 13 residues long. The CDR3 sequence is CASSLGTGETQYF. CDR3 sequence (DNA): TGTGCCAGCAGCCTAGGGACAGGGGAGACCCAGTACTTC.

The rearrangement uses TRBV6-4 and TRBJ1-2; perhaps TRBD1 as D (5 bases). This CDR3 is built from 15 residues. Trimming stripped 2 bases from V and 4 bases from J, with 14 bases between. Per germline, CDR1 MRHNA and CDR2 SNTAGT. The CDR3 DNA reads TGTGCCAGCAGTGACCCCGAATCGGACACCTATGGCTACACCTTC. Its protein product is CASSDPESDTYGYTF.

V gene TRBV5-5 combines with J gene TRBJ2-5; D possibly corresponds to TRBD2 (6 bases). CDR3 length: 18 residues. The germline V and J ends were trimmed by 4 bases and 5 bases, with 27 bases remaining between them. CDR1 is SGHKS and CDR2 is YYEKEE in the germline V gene (reference sequence). CDR3 in DNA: TGTGCCAGCAGCAAGAGTGGAGGTGTGACGGGGAGGTCGGAGACCCAGTACTTC. Amino acids: CASSKSGGVTGRSETQYF.